This T cell receptor (beta chain) was identified in a study of cytomegalovirus exposure and HLA in healthy donors. Study-level findings and limits: Listed as cytomegalovirus-associated were 150 to 200 TCR beta chains. According to a later analysis, donors in an Asian-associated ancestry cluster reportedly had fewer N-insertions than the 666-donor mean. Sequence variants that were highly shared formed a cluster that was likely a sequencing artifact. Previous analysis showed most TCR beta V segments were productive about 87% or about 30% of the time.

Germline V CDR1 and CDR2: SGHRS, YFSETQ. The CDR3 has 14 amino acids. Trimming at V came to 3 bases and at J to 6 bases, leaving 5 bases not matched to a gene. PCR used 60 Vbeta primers and 13 Jbeta primers. Here immunoSEQ multiplex PCR was the method, and the copy in TCRdb shows in-frame clones only, minus some. The data contain some 110,000 clones, roughly 83% of them singletons. Worth noting for this clone: What it recognizes is unknown.

This TCR derives from a man between 25 and 39 years old in good health and CMV-seropositive. Sample: PBMCs. The chain is built from TRBV5-1 and TRBJ2-7; 11 bases line up with TRBD1. CDR3 nucleotides: TGCGCCAGCAGCTCAGGGACAGGGGGACTCGAGCAGTACTTC. Amino acids: CASSSGTGGLEQYF.